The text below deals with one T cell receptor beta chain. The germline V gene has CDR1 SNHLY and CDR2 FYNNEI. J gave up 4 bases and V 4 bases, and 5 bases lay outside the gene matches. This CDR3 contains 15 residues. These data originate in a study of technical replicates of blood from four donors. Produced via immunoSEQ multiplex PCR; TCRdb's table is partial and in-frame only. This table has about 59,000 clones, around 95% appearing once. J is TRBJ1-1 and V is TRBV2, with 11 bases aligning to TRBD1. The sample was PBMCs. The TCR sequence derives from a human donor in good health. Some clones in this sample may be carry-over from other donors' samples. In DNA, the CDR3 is TGTGCCAGCAGTGGGACAGGGGGCAGGCGCACTGAAGCTTTCTTT. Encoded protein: CASSGTGGRRTEAFF.